A single sample is the source of the 28 T cell receptor beta chains below, sequenced in a study of blood T cell repertoires in COVID-19. Only in-frame clones appear in the TCRdb table, and some are missing; sequencing was by immunoSEQ multiplex PCR. The sample has approximately 400,000 clones; approximately 88% are singletons. Sequences were obtained from peripheral blood. These receptors all come from a woman aged 50 to 65 with COVID-19, enrolled during active disease.

CDR3 DNA sequence: TGTGCCAGCAGTTCCGGCCGGGGGTCGGATGGCTACACCTTC. Translated: CASSSGRGSDGYTF. V gene TRBV9 combines with J gene TRBJ1-2, with D possibly matching TRBD1 (5 bases). V lost 5 bases and J lost 6, with 17 bases in between. Germline V gene lookup returns CDR1 SGDLS and CDR2 YYNGEE. The CDR3 has 14 amino acids.

This clone has only a few counts. The chain couples TRBV5-6 to TRBJ2-6; maybe TRBD1 (6 bases). Deletions cut 0 bases from V and 0 bases from J, with 16 bases between. The CDR3 runs to 19 residues. Germline CDR1 SGHDT, CDR2 YYEEEE. This chain's CDR3 is CASSLVSAGAISGANVLTF. DNA of the CDR3: TGTGCCAGCAGCTTGGTTTCGGCAGGGGCTATCTCTGGGGCCAACGTCCTGACTTTC.

The rearrangement joins TRBV15 to TRBJ1-2; D not resolved. CDR1 and CDR2 (germline): LNHNV, YYDKDF (reference sequence). The V end was cut by 0 bases, the J end by 1 base, with 12 bases between. The CDR3 consists of 16 residues. CDR3 sequence reads: CATSRDVGVGNYGYTF. CDR3 nucleotide sequence: TGTGCCACCAGCAGAGATGTAGGAGTGGGTAACTATGGCTACACCTTC.

The rearrangement links TRBV6-5 to TRBJ2-2; TRBD1 aligns across 8 bases. The CDR3 consists of 15 residues. The V segment lost 7 bases and the J segment 2 bases; nucleotides outside the gene matches: 6. CDR1 is MNHEY and CDR2 is SVGAGI in the germline V gene. The CDR3 sequence is CASNPRGHNTGELFF. CDR3 DNA sequence: TGTGCCAGCAACCCCAGGGGGCACAACACCGGGGAGCTGTTTTTT.

The genes are TRBV6-5 and TRBJ1-2; D possibly corresponds to TRBD1 (5 bases). The length of the CDR3 is 15 residues. With 2 bases removed from V and 0 bases from J, the gap between germline ends came to 10 bases. The germline CDR1 and CDR2 sequences are MNHEY and SVGAGI. CDR3 loop: CASSYRIGANYGYTF. CDR3 in DNA: TGTGCCAGCAGTTACCGGATAGGGGCTAACTATGGCTACACCTTC.

This clone was seen only once. The chain combines TRBV13 with TRBJ1-1, with D possibly being TRBD1 (5 bases). The CDR3 contains 15 residues. Germline CDR1 and CDR2: PRHDT and FYEKMQ (reference sequence). Trimming took off 10 bases at V and 1 base at J, with 19 bases between the two ends. In DNA form, the CDR3 reads TGTGCCACCGCGACCCATACAGGTACGAACACTGAAGCTTTCTTT. This sequence encodes CATATHTGTNTEAFF.

The chain carries TRBV9 and TRBJ2-7, with D possibly matching TRBD1 (5 bases). This CDR3 is built from 13 residues. Germline loops: CDR1 SGDLS, CDR2 YYNGEE. V lost 0 bases and J 5 bases, leaving 9 bases between the germline ends. In DNA form, the CDR3 reads TGTGCCAGCAGCGTAGGGGTAGGGGACGAGCAGTACTTC. Encoded protein: CASSVGVGDEQYF.

CDR3 protein: CASSVLDRAYGYTF. In DNA form, the CDR3 reads TGTGCCAGCAGCGTGTTGGACAGGGCCTATGGCTACACCTTC. The rearrangement uses TRBV9 and TRBJ1-2, with 8 positions matching TRBD1. There are 14 residues in the CDR3. Germline lookup yields CDR1 SGDLS and CDR2 YYNGEE. With V trimmed by 2 bases and J by 4 bases, 4 bases remained unmatched.

The gene calls are TRBV27 and TRBJ2-2; TRBD2 matches at 9 bases. V lost 7 bases, J lost 4 bases, and 13 bases stayed unmatched. The CDR3 runs to 17 residues. In germline, CDR1 is MNHEY, CDR2 SMNVEV (reference sequence). The CDR3 DNA follows: TGTGCCAGCACCCCTTATCGGCTAGCGGGGAGCACCGGGGAGCTGTTTTTT. Amino acids: CASTPYRLAGSTGELFF.

The V and J genes are TRBV2 and TRBJ2-6; D is possibly TRBD1 (7 bases). This CDR3 comprises 16 residues. The germline V gene encodes CDR1 SNHLY and CDR2 FYNNEI. The ends were cut back, 11 bases at V and 0 bases at J, with 17 bases in the middle. The CDR3: CASTGEESSGANVLTF. The CDR3, as DNA: TGTGCCTCTACAGGGGAGGAAAGCTCTGGGGCCAACGTCCTGACTTTC.

The chain links TRBV19 to TRBJ1-4; a possible D gene is TRBD1 (6 bases). This CDR3 has 17 amino acids. Deletions cut 1 base from V and 5 bases from J, with 17 bases between. Germline CDR1 and CDR2: LNHDA and SQIVND (reference sequence). The CDR3 region has the DNA TGTGCCAGTAGTATAGCTCTCGCGGGGGCTGTAAATGAAAAACTGTTTTTT. Its translation is CASSIALAGAVNEKLFF.

This chain connects TRBV10-3 to TRBJ1-2; D remains unclear. This CDR3 region has 13 residues. In germline, CDR1 is ENHRY, CDR2 SYGVKD. Deletions cut 0 bases from V and 5 bases from J, with 7 bases between. CDR3 protein: CAISESEDYGYTF. DNA for the CDR3: TGTGCCATCAGTGAGTCTGAGGATTATGGCTACACCTTC.

The rearrangement uses TRBV28 and TRBJ1-2; D not certain. This CDR3 region has 12 residues. Germline lookup yields CDR1 MDHEN and CDR2 SYDVKM. Trimming cost V 8 bases and J 0 bases, with 7 bases left between them. The CDR3 here is CASAGPNYGYTF. The CDR3 DNA is TGTGCCAGCGCTGGGCCTAACTATGGCTACACCTTC.

This chain links TRBV18 with TRBJ1-2; D is unresolved. The CDR3 is 14 residues long. With 2 bases removed from V and 3 bases from J, the gap between germline ends came to 10 bases. CDR1 is KGHSH, CDR2 LQKENI, per germline. The chain's CDR3 is CASSPGRQDYGYTF. CDR3 DNA: TGTGCCAGCTCACCAGGGCGTCAGGACTATGGCTACACCTTC.

The chain joins TRBV9 to TRBJ1-2, with 9 bases aligning to TRBD1. The CDR3 contains 17 residues. J lost 4 bases, V lost 3 bases, and 13 bases had no gene match. Germline CDR1 and CDR2: SGDLS and YYNGEE. CDR3 sequence: CASSAPRTGEAFYGYTF. The CDR3 DNA follows: TGTGCCAGCAGCGCCCCCAGGACAGGGGAGGCCTTCTATGGCTACACCTTC.

The J gene is TRBJ2-2, the V gene TRBV5-1; 9 bases map to TRBD2. The trim removed 2 bases at V and 3 bases at J, leaving 2 bases unmatched. The CDR3 consists of 15 residues. In germline, CDR1 is SGHRS, CDR2 YFSETQ. The CDR3 region has the DNA TGCGCCAGCAGCTTCACTAGCGGGTACACCGGGGAGCTGTTTTTT. Amino acids: CASSFTSGYTGELFF.

The chain joins TRBV18 to TRBJ1-2; 9 positions agree with TRBD1. CDR3 length equals 13 residues. Germline V gene data show CDR1 as KGHSH and CDR2 as LQKENI. Losses at the gene ends were 3 bases for V and 8 bases for J; bases not matched to a gene: 4. The CDR3 here is CASSPGTGTGYTF. The CDR3 region has the DNA TGTGCCAGCTCACCCGGGACAGGGACCGGCTACACCTTC. Supplemented by reference TRBV18 and TRBJ1-2, the full variable domain reads NAGVMQNPRHLVRRRGQEARLRCSPMKGHSHVYWYRQLPEEGLKFMVYLQKENIIDESGMPKERFSAEFPKEGPSILRIQQVVRGDSAAYFCASSPGTGTGYTFGSGTRLTVV.

V usage is TRBV19 and J usage is TRBJ2-7; 7 bases are shared with TRBD2. This CDR3 spans 16 amino acids. The V segment lost 7 bases and the J segment 1 base; nucleotides outside the gene matches: 13. The germline V gene encodes CDR1 LNHDA and CDR2 SQIVND (reference sequence). The CDR3 region has the DNA TGTGCCAGTACCTCTTCGGGGAGGGGAAGGTCCTACGAGCAGTACTTC. This encodes CASTSSGRGRSYEQYF.

The chain combines TRBV20-1 with TRBJ1-6; 7 bases match TRBD1. V was pared by 3 bases and J by 7 bases, with 6 bases of the junction left unmatched. CDR3 length: 14 residues. Germline loops: CDR1 DFQATT, CDR2 SNEGSKA (reference sequence). The chain's CDR3 is CSASTDRVNSPLHF. The CDR3 nucleotides are TGCAGTGCTAGTACCGACAGGGTGAATTCACCCCTCCACTTT.

V is TRBV6-2 or TRBV6-3 and J is TRBJ2-3; D not certain. Trimming took 3 bases from V and 2 from J, leaving 9 bases between them. Looked up from germline, CDR1 is MNHEY and CDR2 is SVGEGT. The CDR3 has 14 residues. The CDR3 reads CASSYVTSTDTQYF. The CDR3 DNA is TGTGCCAGCAGTTATGTTACTTCCACAGATACGCAGTATTTT.

The rearrangement links TRBV7-2 to TRBJ1-2; no firm D call. Germline CDR1 is SGHTA and CDR2 is FQGNSA. The V end was cut by 1 base, the J end by 8 bases, with 17 bases between. The CDR3 extends over 15 amino acids. The CDR3 sequence is CASSLETVSSRGYTF. CDR3 bases: TGTGCCAGCAGCTTAGAAACGGTCTCGTCCCGAGGCTACACCTTC.

This clone was observed a few times. This chain connects TRBV7-9 to TRBJ1-3, with 7 bases that match TRBD1. The CDR3 runs 14 residues. V trimming: 4 bases; J trimming: 4 bases; junction bases outside the gene matches: 4. The V gene's germline CDR1 is SEHNR and CDR2 FQNEAQ (reference sequence). The CDR3 region is CASSSGQAGNTIYF. CDR3 coding DNA: TGTGCCAGCAGCTCTGGACAGGCGGGAAACACCATATATTTT.

The V call is TRBV7-9, the J call TRBJ1-2; D ambiguous. The CDR3 is 14 residues long. Germline assignment: CDR1 SEHNR and CDR2 FQNEAQ (reference sequence). V gave up 0 bases and J gave up 6 bases, with 11 bases separating them. The CDR3 loop reads CASSLAAAKDGYTF. The CDR3, as DNA: TGTGCCAGCAGCTTAGCTGCGGCAAAGGATGGCTACACCTTC.

The chain recombines TRBV6-5 with TRBJ2-7; perhaps TRBD1 as D (5 bases). The CDR3 loop spans 14 amino acids. Germline CDR1 MNHEY, CDR2 SVGAGI. Trimming shortened V by 7 bases and J by 4 bases, and 17 bases separated the two germline ends. CDR3 residues: CASKTGQGGYEQYF. The DNA for the CDR3 is TGTGCCAGCAAGACCGGGCAGGGTGGTTACGAGCAGTACTTC.

Turning to this clone: Other DNA sequences in the same sample also yield this CDR3. This chain joins TRBV5-1 and TRBJ2-2; 7 nucleotides agree with TRBD2. After removal of 3 bases from V and 1 base from J, the junction contained 0 bases not matched to a gene. Germline assignment: CDR1 SGHRS and CDR2 YFSETQ. The CDR3 has 14 residues. The CDR3 DNA sequence: TGCGCCAGCAGCTCTAGCGGGAACACCGGGGAGCTGTTTTTT. Encoded protein: CASSSSGNTGELFF.

The chain uses TRBV19 and TRBJ2-5, with unresolved D. V was shortened by 3 bases and J by 4 bases, with 12 bases between the two germline ends. Germline V gene lookup returns CDR1 LNHDA and CDR2 SQIVND (reference sequence). CDR3 length equals 14 residues. CDR3 in amino acids: CASSILGTGETQYF. The DNA for the CDR3 is TGTGCCAGTAGTATCTTAGGCACGGGAGAGACCCAGTACTTC.

The count of this clone is one. V usage is TRBV30 and J usage is TRBJ1-5; 7 nucleotides agree with TRBD1. Trimming cost V 2 bases and J 7 bases; bases outside gene matches: 5. The CDR3 consists of 13 residues. The V gene's germline CDR1 is GTSNPN and CDR2 SVGIG (reference sequence). The CDR3 is CAWSRQGGQPQHF. Written as DNA, the CDR3 is TGTGCCTGGAGTCGGCAGGGGGGCCAGCCCCAGCATTTT.

The CDR3 spells CATSRRRTATNEKLFF. The CDR3, as DNA: TGTGCCACCAGTCGAAGGCGGACTGCAACTAATGAAAAACTGTTTTTT. This sequence joins TRBV24-1 and TRBJ1-4; D gene uncertain. Deletions cut 6 bases from V and 0 bases from J, with 13 bases between. The CDR3 is 16 residues long. The germline V gene has CDR1 KGHDR and CDR2 SFDVKD.